This TCR beta chain was sequenced during a study of PD-1 blockade in mismatch repair-deficient tumors (dated by TCRdb to about 2017). Background for the entire study: Between September 2013 and 2016, the trial enrolled 86 consecutive patients with more than nine types of mismatch repair-deficient cancer, all of whom had received prior treatment and were progressing. Tumor-associated T cell clones were tracked in the peripheral blood of patients responding to PD-1 blockade by deep sequencing of TCR CDR3 regions. Overall study results and their limits: Tumor-resident clones, often undetectable in blood before treatment, expanded rapidly after pembrolizumab and then contracted, generally before radiologic responses.

For every enrolled patient, mismatch repair deficiency was confirmed by either polymerase chain reaction or immunohistochemistry. TCR sequencing was carried out for three patients who responded to pembrolizumab therapy. In the phase II trial, pembrolizumab PD-1 blockade was tested prospectively in advanced mismatch repair-deficient cancers, no matter which tissue of origin the cancers came from. Serial peripheral blood T cell samples were collected before and at multiple times after starting PD-1 blockade. The timing of each blood sample was reported as weeks after the first dose of pembrolizumab. Libraries were made using the immunoSEQ multiplex PCR assay. In TCRdb, the immuneACCESS table is reduced to in-frame sequences with V and J assigned. These tables do not hold every clone; where another copy was compared, an unresolved V gene accounts for under half, and the others remain unexplained. This sample gives 95,000 to 150,000 clones in total; around 86% of them show up just once. Jointly, the top ten make up around an eighth of the sample.

With respect to this clone: Its binding antigen is unknown. Base qualities are not at hand, and no much larger clone is one base apart.

The CDR3 spans 14 residues, from the cysteine through the phenylalanine. The only DNA kept is the CDR3, 42 bases in frame from the first base. The germline V end is reduced by 8 bases and the J end by 4 bases; junction bases left unmatched: 8. The germline V gene gives CDR1 as MDHEN and CDR2 as SYDVKM. The TCR sequence derives from an adult with mismatch repair-deficient cancer. Recombination connected TRBV28 to TRBJ2-3; a stretch of 8 junction bases matches TRBD2. Sequencing was performed on peripheral blood, taken 44 weeks after starting pembrolizumab. CDR3 protein: CASRSGGPSDTQYF. In nucleotide form, the sequence is TGTGCCAGCCGATCGGGAGGGCCATCAGATACGCAGTATTTT.